This T cell receptor beta chain was recorded in a study of shared clonotypes between healthy human individuals (dated by TCRdb to 2018 to 2021). In terms of the full investigation: The cohort comprised two women and a few men aged 18 to 49 years. For each donor, CD4 naive and CD4 memory were each given three plates, CD8 naive was given two plates, and CD8 memory was given one plate. To increase sequencing depth and limit assay-specific biases, different laboratories used diverse techniques to prepare libraries and sequence TCR repertoires. Between about 0.8 and 9 billion PBMCs per donor were obtained by leukapheresis. To estimate repertoire size and how much clonotype sharing occurs between individuals, the study deeply sequenced the blood TCR repertoires of about five healthy adults. Overall study outcomes, separate from this receptor: Only blood was sampled, and tissue TCR repertoires likely differ from those in blood. Based on pairwise subsampling, the degree of clonotype sharing among donors was expected to be affected by sequencing depth. Because the study included only a small number of donors, the genetic and exposure-history diversity represented was limited. Larger estimated clonotype richness was generally found for naive subsets than for memory subsets. Incomplete sequencing was indicated by rarefaction of sorted-subset datasets, despite the large sequencing depth. About 4.5% of naive CD4, 3.5% of naive CD8, about 2.1% of memory CD4, and 0.35% to 0.5% of memory CD8 clonotypes were shared across several donors. Clonotypes shared by all four sorted-subset donors showed higher generation probabilities than non-shared clonotypes.

Including the terminal cysteine and phenylalanine, the CDR3 comprises 13 residues. Solely the CDR3 DNA is kept, with 39 bases framed from the first base. V and J are truncated by 3 bases and 5 bases respectively, leaving an intervening sequence of 8 bases. The germline V gene provides CDR1 LGHNT and CDR2 FRNRAP. Healthy HIV-negative adults with no recently reported acute infections or vaccinations were included as donors. Only Caucasian adults living in Nashville, Tennessee, USA were represented among the donors. Magnetic negative selection was used to enrich CD4+ T cells, after which naive cells were positively selected on CD45RA and the negative fraction became the memory subset. Blood was obtained by leukapheresis, after which PBMCs were separated by Ficoll-Histopaque density gradient centrifugation and cryopreserved in liquid nitrogen vapor phase. Purity and quantity of every magnetically sorted T cell population were checked by analytical flow cytometry. From each sorted fraction, genomic DNA was isolated and quantified by UV absorbance on a Nanodrop 2000c.

Remarks on this clone: Its antigen remains unidentified. It has no much larger one-base neighbor in the sample; base qualities were not kept.

TCR CDR3 regions were amplified from genomic DNA by multiplex PCR using the deep immunoSEQ assay. Genomic DNA extracted from each cell subset was distributed evenly over all wells of several immunoSEQ 96-well plates, and each plate served as one replicate. For sorted subsets, roughly 190 ng of genomic DNA, equivalent to about 30,000 T cell genomes, went into each replicate PCR. Purified libraries were measured with a Qubit 3.0 fluorometer, size-checked on a Bioanalyzer 2100, and measured again with the KAPA Library Quantification kit. A separate single-read 150-cycle Illumina NextSeq 550 flow cell was used to sequence each immunoSEQ 96-well plate. From the authors' description of their analysis: Because the immunoSEQ output included only junctional sequences and no quality scores, the filtering could not be the same as the filtering used for full-length reads. Sequences were annotated with PyIR, a Python wrapper for IgBLAST v1.9, using IMGT germline references to assign V/J genes and CDR3. Any read was removed if the V/J assignment was weak (E-value above 1e-6), the CDR3 was missing, or the read contained stop codons, out-of-frame junctions, or ambiguous translated residues. V3J clonotypes were defined as sequences sharing an identical inferred V gene, J gene, and CDR3 amino acid sequence. To compute the percentage overlap between repertoires, the number of shared unique clonotypes was divided by the size of the smaller repertoire. RTK rarefaction, the Chao1 estimator, and Recon v2.1 estimates of unobserved clonotypes were used to assess repertoire richness. Generation probabilities were computed with OLGA for all TCRbeta clonotypes obtained by the gDNA method from four donors. This is the immuneACCESS table as TCRdb keeps it, with only in-frame sequences that have V and J called. A part of the clones is gone; compared with another copy, unresolved V genes explain less than half, and the rest is unexplained. V, J and clone size derive from that table, while D and trimming were established from the DNA sequence. For this sample the table gives 2,500,000 or so clones, of which approximately 92% were detected only once. The ten top clones hold around 0.14% of the sample.

The rearranged chain carries TRBV12-5 and TRBJ1-5; TRBD1 is a possible D gene, resting on 6 matching bases. The sample taken for sequencing was naive CD4+ T cells sorted from blood. The label giving this sample's cell subset or site can be read as: CD45RA+ positively selected. The TCR originated in a man younger than 30 in good health. The nucleotide sequence reads TGTGCTAGTGGTTTTGGGGGCGATCAGCCCCAGCATTTT. The translation is CASGFGGDQPQHF.